This entry lists 23 T cell receptor beta chains sequenced from one sample in a study of blood T cell repertoires in COVID-19. Some clones are missing from TCRdb's copy, which holds only in-frame ones; the method was immunoSEQ multiplex PCR. The top ten hold over 0.9% of the sample, which has 380,000 or so clones, approximately 88% seen once. Sequenced: PBMCs or T cells enriched from blood (not recorded which). The receptors were gathered from a woman aged 25-40 years with acute COVID-19.

The rearrangement joins TRBV5-1 to TRBJ1-1, with TRBD1 identical over 9 bases. Germline-derived CDR1 and CDR2 are SGHRS and YFSETQ. The ends lost 0 bases at V and 2 bases at J; junction bases unmatched: 8. This CDR3 comprises 17 residues. CDR3 bases: TGCGCCAGCAGCTTGGGGCCGGGACAGGGAAGAAACACTGAAGCTTTCTTT. This translates into CASSLGPGQGRNTEAFF.

The gene calls are TRBV5-1 and TRBJ1-2; weak D call: TRBD1 (5 bases). The V end lost 3 bases, the J end lost 6 bases, and 6 bases lay between the germline ends. Germline lookup yields CDR1 SGHRS and CDR2 YFSETQ. The CDR3 extends over 11 amino acids. The CDR3 DNA follows: TGCGCCAGCAGCTCGACAGATGGCTACACCTTC. Amino acids: CASSSTDGYTF.

This clone was seen a few times. The chain couples TRBV18 to TRBJ2-1; 11 bases are shared with TRBD1. This CDR3 is 18 amino acids long. Germline V gene data show CDR1 as KGHSH and CDR2 as LQKENI. With V trimmed by 0 bases and J by 9 bases, 13 bases remained unmatched. CDR3: CASSPPLLDRGQEGEQFF. CDR3 coding DNA: TGTGCCAGCTCACCACCCCTGTTGGACAGGGGGCAGGAGGGTGAGCAGTTCTTC.

The J gene is TRBJ2-1, the V gene TRBV5-6; no clear D. Trimming took 4 bases from V and 4 from J, leaving 3 bases between them. The CDR3 is 11 amino acids. In germline, CDR1 is SGHDT, CDR2 YYEEEE. This CDR3 is CASSQYNEQFF. DNA of the CDR3: TGTGCCAGCAGCCAGTACAATGAGCAGTTCTTC.

The chain employs TRBV2 and TRBJ2-6; D might be TRBD1 (6 bases). The V end was cut by 5 bases, the J end by 5 bases, with 10 bases between. Germline V gene data show CDR1 as SNHLY and CDR2 as FYNNEI. This CDR3 contains 14 residues. This CDR3 is CASSQGSRANVLTF. Here the CDR3 DNA reads TGTGCCAGCAGTCAGGGGAGTCGGGCCAACGTCCTGACTTTC.

This sequence joins TRBV12-1 and TRBJ2-7; TRBD2, as called in the table, went unchecked against the DNA. TRBV12-1 is described as a pseudogene. The length of the CDR3 is 18 residues. CDR3 bases: TGTGCCAGCAGCTTAAGATGGGGGACTAGCGGGGTTTCCTACGAGCAGTACTTC. Translated, it gives CASSLRWGTSGVSYEQYF.

About this clone itself: The same CDR3 also results from other DNA sequences found in this sample. CDR3 bases: TGTGCCAGCAGCCGGGGACAGGGGTCTTACGAGCAGTACTTC. Translation: CASSRGQGSYEQYF. The rearrangement links TRBV11-2 to TRBJ2-7; 10 positions match TRBD1. In germline, CDR1 is SGHAT, CDR2 FQNNGV. This CDR3 comprises 14 residues. J gave up 4 bases and V 5 bases, and 5 bases lay outside the gene matches.

V gene TRBV7-8 combines with J gene TRBJ1-5, with 8 bases lining up with TRBD1. The length of the CDR3 is 15 residues. The germline V gene has CDR1 SGHVS and CDR2 FQNEAQ. Trimming took 5 bases from V and 5 from J; bases not matched to a gene: 8. The CDR3 nucleotides read TGTGCCAGCAGCCACGGACAGGGTTACGATCAGCCCCAGCATTTT. Protein: CASSHGQGYDQPQHF. Using reference TRBV7-8 and TRBJ1-5 for the parts outside the CDR3, the full variable domain is GAGVSQSPRYKVAKRGQDVALRCDPISGHVSLFWYQQALGQGPEFLTYFQNEAQLDKSGLPSDRFFAERPEGSVSTLKIQRTQQEDSAVYLCASSHGQGYDQPQHFGDGTRLSIL.

The chain is built from TRBV6-5 and TRBJ1-1; D remains ambiguous. CDR1 is MNHEY and CDR2 is SVGAGI in the germline V gene. V dropped 5 bases and J dropped 1 base, with 11 bases sitting between them. This CDR3 has 14 amino acids. CDR3 sequence (DNA): TGTGCCAGCAGTCCAACTCCTCCGAACACTGAAGCTTTCTTT. Translating gives CASSPTPPNTEAFF.

The chain uses TRBV30 and TRBJ2-1; 15 positions match TRBD2. Germline-derived CDR1 and CDR2 are GTSNPN and SVGIG (reference sequence). Trimming cost V 8 bases and J 4 bases; bases outside gene matches: 6. The CDR3 loop spans 15 amino acids. CDR3 sequence reads: CALGTSGGFYNEQFF. CDR3 DNA sequence: TGTGCCCTCGGGACTAGCGGGGGGTTTTACAATGAGCAGTTCTTC. The variable domain in full, completed from reference TRBV30 and TRBJ2-1, reads SQTIHQWPATLVQPVGSPLSLECTVEGTSNPNLYWYRQAAGRGLQLLFYSVGIGQISSEVPQNLSASRPQDRQFILSSKKLLLSDSGFYLCALGTSGGFYNEQFFGPGTRLTVL.

This clone showed up just once. V gene TRBV7-2 combines with J gene TRBJ2-2, with D unclear. Trimming pared 4 bases from V and 9 bases from J, leaving 18 bases between. Germline values: CDR1 SGHTA, CDR2 FQGNSA. There are 15 residues in the CDR3. The CDR3 nucleotides read TGTGCCAGCAGCTCACCCTTCTCATTGGGCAGGGAGCTGTTTTTT. Translated: CASSSPFSLGRELFF.

Concerning this clone itself: The same CDR3 can be traced to other DNA sequences in this sample. This chain connects TRBV24-1 to TRBJ2-3; D gene ambiguous. The CDR3 spans 13 residues. Trimming stripped 4 bases from V and 0 bases from J, with 4 bases between. Per germline, CDR1 KGHDR and CDR2 SFDVKD. CDR3 bases: TGTGCCACCAGTGACCCGAGCACAGATACGCAGTATTTT. As protein: CATSDPSTDTQYF.

V and J are TRBV9 and TRBJ2-5; perhaps TRBD1 as D (6 bases). V was shortened by 0 bases and J by 2 bases, with 8 bases between the two germline ends. The CDR3 has 14 amino acids. From germline, CDR1 is SGDLS and CDR2 YYNGEE. In DNA, the CDR3 is TGTGCCAGCAGCGTAGCAGGGGTGCAAGAGACCCAGTACTTC. This codes for CASSVAGVQETQYF.

The V call is TRBV4-1, the J call TRBJ1-5; D might be TRBD1 (5 bases). Germline V gives CDR1 MGHRA, CDR2 YSYEKL. There are 14 residues in the CDR3. Trimming stripped 4 bases from V and 4 bases from J, with 11 bases between. CDR3 loop: CASSLGTVNQPQHF. CDR3 bases: TGCGCCAGCAGCCTAGGGACTGTTAATCAGCCCCAGCATTTT.

This clone came up once. This chain connects TRBV2 to TRBJ1-5, with D possibly matching TRBD1 (6 bases). Germline lookup yields CDR1 SNHLY and CDR2 FYNNEI. The length of the CDR3 is 17 residues. V was pared by 3 bases and J by 0 bases, with 15 bases between. CDR3 loop: CASSDPGAQYSNQPQHF. Written as DNA, the CDR3 is TGTGCCAGCAGTGACCCAGGGGCGCAATATAGCAATCAGCCCCAGCATTTT. The entire variable domain, with the rest obtained from reference TRBV2 and TRBJ1-5, is as follows: EPEVTQTPSHQVTQMGQEVILRCVPISNHLYFYWYRQILGQKVEFLVSFYNNEISEKSEIFDDQFSVERPDGSNFTLKIRSTKLEDSAMYFCASSDPGAQYSNQPQHFGDGTRLSIL.

The chain has TRBV5-4 and TRBJ1-1; tentative D call: TRBD1 (6 bases). The germline gives CDR1 SGHNT, CDR2 YYREEE (reference sequence). V was clipped by 9 bases and J by 1 base, with 13 bases between them. The CDR3 is 13 residues long. DNA for the CDR3: TGTGCCATTACAGGGCATCCGAACACTGAAGCTTTCTTT. This gives the protein CAITGHPNTEAFF.

The chain has TRBV7-2 and TRBJ1-3; TRBD1 might be the D (5 bases). The CDR3 has 16 residues. Germline V gives CDR1 SGHTA, CDR2 FQGNSA. V shed 0 bases and J shed 0 bases, with 9 bases lying between them. The CDR3 DNA follows: TGTGCCAGCAGCTTAGCCAGGGCAAGCTCTGGAAACACCATATATTTT. Translated, it gives CASSLARASSGNTIYF.

This sequence joins TRBV7-8 and TRBJ2-2; 8 nucleotides align to TRBD2. This CDR3 has 14 residues. J gave up 3 bases and V 5 bases, and 2 bases lay outside the gene matches. Germline CDR1 SGHVS, CDR2 FQNEAQ. DNA of the CDR3: TGTGCCAGCAGCCCGGGAGGGGACACCGGGGAGCTGTTTTTT. It specifies CASSPGGDTGELFF.

This clone was picked up one time. The chain recombines TRBV7-2 with TRBJ2-3; D may be TRBD2 (7 bases). CDR3 length: 17 residues. V was cut by 3 bases and J by 4 bases, with 20 bases left in between. Germline assignment: CDR1 SGHTA and CDR2 FQGNSA. The CDR3 DNA follows: TGTGCCAGCAGCTTCGTCGCGGGGGCCGGGGGGCCAGATACGCAGTATTTT. Translating gives CASSFVAGAGGPDTQYF.

J is TRBJ1-1 and V is TRBV19; possible D gene TRBD1, 6 bases. V was pared by 3 bases and J by 5 bases, with 13 bases between. The CDR3 consists of 14 residues. Germline CDR1 is LNHDA and CDR2 is SQIVND (reference sequence). Here the CDR3 reads CASSMRTGKTEAFF. For the CDR3, the DNA is TGTGCCAGTAGTATGAGAACAGGGAAGACTGAAGCTTTCTTT.

This clone occurred once. This chain links TRBV27 with TRBJ1-2; TRBD1 aligns across 8 bases. Germline V gene sequence: CDR1 MNHEY, CDR2 SMNVEV (reference sequence). CDR3 length: 15 amino acids. V shed 2 bases and J 7 bases; nucleotides not matched to a gene: 9. The CDR3 region is CASSLVAGGYGGYTF. CDR3 bases: TGTGCCAGCAGTTTAGTGGCAGGGGGCTACGGTGGCTACACCTTC.

The chain combines TRBV30 with TRBJ2-7, with TRBD1 matching 9 bases. This CDR3 region has 15 residues. Germline V gene data show CDR1 as GTSNPN and CDR2 as SVGIG (reference sequence). V lost 1 base, J lost 5 bases, and 9 bases stayed unmatched. The CDR3 DNA follows: TGTGCCTGGAGTGCCGGGACAGGGTATTTCGACGAGCAGTACTTC. This sequence encodes CAWSAGTGYFDEQYF. Supplemented by reference TRBV30 and TRBJ2-7, the full variable domain reads SQTIHQWPATLVQPVGSPLSLECTVEGTSNPNLYWYRQAAGRGLQLLFYSVGIGQISSEVPQNLSASRPQDRQFILSSKKLLLSDSGFYLCAWSAGTGYFDEQYFGPGTRLTVT.

The chain employs TRBV6-5 and TRBJ1-6, with a tentative D call TRBD1 (5 bases). V was trimmed by 8 bases and J by 7 bases, leaving 15 bases between them. In germline, CDR1 is MNHEY, CDR2 SVGAGI. The CDR3 is made up of 14 amino acids. The CDR3 nucleotides read TGTGCCAGCGGGGCACAAGGGTGGAATTCACCCCTCCACTTT. Translating gives CASGAQGWNSPLHF.